This record covers a single T cell receptor beta chain. Its antigen is currently unknown. Germline V CDR1 and CDR2: SGHRS, YFSETQ. There are 16 residues in the CDR3. Germline trimming cut 4 bases from V and 7 bases from J; bases unmatched to any gene: 7. Sequencing was performed with immunoSEQ multiplex PCR; in TCRdb, only in-frame clones are kept and a portion is missing. Seen here are around 150,000 clones, roughly 84% observed once, and the top ten hold over 2.5%. This entry belongs to a study of cytotoxic CD8 clonotypes in ibrutinib-treated CLL. General study findings and limits: Baseline levels of clonality went above those of age-matched healthy donors and moved with circulating CD8+ T-cell counts.

The sequence came from a human donor with chronic lymphocytic leukemia. The rearrangement uses TRBV5-1 and TRBJ2-2; 13 nucleotides line up with TRBD2. The source was PBMCs, collected at disease progression, from a patient treated with ibrutinib. The CDR3 sequence: CASSVGLAGQDGELFF. CDR3 nucleotides: TGCGCCAGCAGCGTGGGACTAGCGGGACAAGACGGGGAGCTGTTTTTT.